The sequence of this T cell receptor (beta chain) was determined in a study of OX40 agonist ivuxolimab in advanced cancers. On cycle 4 day 1 and cycle 7 day 1, as well as at baseline, blood was sampled. Concerning this clone itself: The junction differs from germline at one of its ends, possibly a read error.

Germline CDR1 and CDR2: SGHAT and FQNNGV. This CDR3 comprises 13 residues. The table came from immunoSEQ multiplex PCR; TCRdb's copy has only in-frame clones and leaves some out. The sample contains 60,000 to 90,000 clones, about 88% of which appear only once. Sequencing was performed on CD4+ or CD8+ T cells sorted from blood, taken in a trial of the OX40 agonist ivuxolimab. This sequence was found in an adult with an advanced solid tumor such as melanoma, head and neck, liver or kidney cancer. The chain uses TRBV11-2 and TRBJ2-7, with a weak D call TRBD2 (6 bases). The CDR3 bases are TGTGCCAGCAGCTTAGACCCCGGGCGGGGTTGCGGCTTC. Residues: CASSLDPGRGCGF.